This T cell receptor (beta chain) stems from a study of blood T cell repertoires in COVID-19. Study-wide background: The study drew acute and convalescent COVID-19 samples from the United States, Italy and Spain.

Germline CDR1 DFQATT, CDR2 SNEGSKA (reference sequence). CDR3 size: 11 residues. The V gene lost 6 bases and the J gene lost 7 bases, with 9 bases spanning the gap. Source study methods: Quantification of nucleated cells was approximated via reference gene primer amplification. This table comes from immunoSEQ multiplex PCR, and its TCRdb copy is limited to in-frame clones, with some not included. V, J and clone size derive from that table, while D and trimming were established from the DNA sequence. The table lists roughly 200,000 clones, approximately 83% of them singletons, with about 4.4% in the top ten.

The receptor was isolated from a man aged 45-65 years with active or convalescent COVID-19. The source material was peripheral blood. The chain uses TRBV20-1 and TRBJ2-2; D remains ambiguous. The CDR3 bases are TGCAGTGCGAAGCTTTTCGGGGAGCTGTTTTTT. As protein: CSAKLFGELFF.